The 9 T cell receptor beta chains below all came from one sample that was sequenced in a study of T cell responses to AZD1222 COVID-19 vaccine. Sequencing was performed with immunoSEQ multiplex PCR; in TCRdb, only in-frame clones are kept and a portion is missing. This table has more than 110,000 clones, around 90% appearing once. The material was peripheral blood, obtained on day 0 of AZD1222 vaccination. Every receptor here comes from an adult in good health.

This chain links TRBV30 with TRBJ1-5; D perhaps matches TRBD1 (5 bases). Germline loops: CDR1 GTSNPN, CDR2 SVGIG (reference sequence). This CDR3 contains 18 residues. Trimming stripped 1 base from V and 3 bases from J, with 22 bases between. The CDR3 DNA is TGTGCCTGGAGTGGGGCGAGGGGCAGGGTCAACTCCAATCAGCCCCAGCATTTT. Protein: CAWSGARGRVNSNQPQHF.

This clone has a single count. The chain has TRBV29-1 and TRBJ1-2; D might be TRBD1 (5 bases). Germline CDR1 and CDR2: SQVTM and ANQGSEA. This CDR3 is 16 amino acids long. The ends were cut back, 3 bases at V and 1 base at J, with 18 bases in the middle. Here the CDR3 DNA reads TGCAGCGTTGAGAGACGGGGCGGCGGATTTAACTATGGCTACACCTTC. Protein: CSVERRGGGFNYGYTF.

V gene TRBV24-1 combines with J gene TRBJ1-1; 8 bases align to TRBD1. V shed 4 bases and J 10 bases; nucleotides not matched to a gene: 4. This CDR3 is built from 12 residues. The germline gives CDR1 KGHDR, CDR2 SFDVKD. CDR3 region: CATSDRGQGAFF. The DNA for the CDR3 is TGTGCCACCAGTGACCGCGGACAGGGAGCTTTCTTT.

J is TRBJ1-2 and V is TRBV5-4; 7 bases align to TRBD1. The length of the CDR3 is 14 residues. The germline CDR1 and CDR2 sequences are SGHNT and YYREEE (reference sequence). Trimming cost V 2 bases and J 4 bases; bases outside gene matches: 5. CDR3 residues: CASSLPGTAYGYTF. CDR3 nucleotide sequence: TGTGCCAGCAGCTTACCCGGGACAGCCTATGGCTACACCTTC.

The count of this clone is one. This chain connects TRBV9 to TRBJ2-1, with D possibly called TRBD1 or TRBD2 (6 bases each). V lost 0 bases to trimming and J lost 9 bases, with 25 bases between them. CDR3 length: 18 residues. Germline V gene data show CDR1 as SGDLS and CDR2 as YYNGEE. The CDR3 nucleotides are TGTGCCAGCAGCGTAGGGGCCGGGACAAGACTAGTTTTCTCTGAGCAGTTCTTC. It yields the protein CASSVGAGTRLVFSEQFF.

This chain joins TRBV25-1 and TRBJ1-1, with 7 nucleotides matching TRBD1. There are 15 residues in the CDR3. Losses at the gene ends were 10 bases for V and 6 bases for J; bases not matched to a gene: 17. Germline V lookup: CDR1 MGHDK, CDR2 SYGVNS. Written as DNA, the CDR3 is TGTGCCACTTCATTCAGCACAGGGGTCGGTGCTGAAGCTTTCTTT. Its translation is CATSFSTGVGAEAFF.

The chain couples TRBV19 to TRBJ2-5; D possibly corresponds to TRBD2 (7 bases). CDR3 length: 13 residues. V gave up 3 bases and J gave up 5 bases, with 10 bases separating them. Germline values: CDR1 LNHDA, CDR2 SQIVND (reference sequence). In DNA form, the CDR3 reads TGTGCCAGTAGTATCGGGGGGCGGGAGACCCAGTACTTC. It yields the protein CASSIGGRETQYF.

The chain is built from TRBV6-4 and TRBJ2-3; 10 positions agree with TRBD1. CDR3 size: 15 residues. Germline assignment: CDR1 MRHNA and CDR2 SNTAGT. V lost 2 bases and J lost 1; bases outside the gene matches: 0. Here the CDR3 reads CASSDGTGGTDTQYF. DNA for the CDR3: TGTGCCAGCAGTGACGGGACAGGGGGCACAGATACGCAGTATTTT.

The chain joins TRBV27 to TRBJ1-2; 10 bases fit TRBD1. Germline V lookup: CDR1 MNHEY, CDR2 SMNVEV (reference sequence). The V segment lost 5 bases and the J segment 7 bases; nucleotides outside the gene matches: 10. The CDR3 totals 15 residues. This CDR3 is CASSPLGQGLGGYTF. CDR3 nucleotides: TGTGCCAGCAGTCCCCTGGGACAGGGGTTGGGTGGCTACACCTTC.